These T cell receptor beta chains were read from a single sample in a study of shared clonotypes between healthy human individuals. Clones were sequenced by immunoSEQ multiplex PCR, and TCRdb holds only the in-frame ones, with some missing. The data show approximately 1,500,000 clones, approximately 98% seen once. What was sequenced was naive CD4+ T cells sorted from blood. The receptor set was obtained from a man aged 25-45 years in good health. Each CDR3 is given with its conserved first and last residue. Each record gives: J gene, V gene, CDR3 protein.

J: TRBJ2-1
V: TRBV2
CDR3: CASSYRVSSYNEQFF

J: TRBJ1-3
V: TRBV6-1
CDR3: CASSEILPPVYF

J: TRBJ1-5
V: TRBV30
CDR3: CAWSVGRGRYKSDQPQHF

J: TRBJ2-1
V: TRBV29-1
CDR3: CSVVPGVSREQFF

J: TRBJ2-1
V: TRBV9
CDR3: CASSVGGTSGRASGNEQFF

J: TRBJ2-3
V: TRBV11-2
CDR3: CASSWDGGAPDTQYF

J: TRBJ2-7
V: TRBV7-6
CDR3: CASSLRTEYSYEQYF

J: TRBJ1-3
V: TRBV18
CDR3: CASSPIAGGSVDTIYF

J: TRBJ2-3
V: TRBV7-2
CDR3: CASSPYGAVSTDTQYF

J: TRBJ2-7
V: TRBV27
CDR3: CASSLSGTGFYEQYF

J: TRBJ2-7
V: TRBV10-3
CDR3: CAISVVTSGTYEQYF

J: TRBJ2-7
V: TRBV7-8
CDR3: CASSLQAGQRFYEQYF

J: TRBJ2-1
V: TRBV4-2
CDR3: CASRPRTSGILSSYNEQFF

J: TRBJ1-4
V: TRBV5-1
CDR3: CASSTQGADNEKLFF

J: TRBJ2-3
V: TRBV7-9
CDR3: CASTGQVPTSTDTQYF

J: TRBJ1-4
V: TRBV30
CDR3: CAWIGGKGQGLF

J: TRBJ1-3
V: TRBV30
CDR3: CAWSVEGQGYTIYF

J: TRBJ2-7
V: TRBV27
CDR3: CASSLLDRGYEQYF

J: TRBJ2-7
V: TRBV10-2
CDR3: CASWEDYEQYF

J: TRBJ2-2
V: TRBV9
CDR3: CASSVGLLRNTGELFF

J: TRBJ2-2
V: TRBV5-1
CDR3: CASQLRGKTGELFF

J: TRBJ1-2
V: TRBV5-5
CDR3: CASSLEFYGYTF

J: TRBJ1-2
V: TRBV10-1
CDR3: CASSENRNYGYTF

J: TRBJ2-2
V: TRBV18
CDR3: CASSHILAGVDGELFF

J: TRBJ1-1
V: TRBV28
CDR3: CASSLLGHTEAFF

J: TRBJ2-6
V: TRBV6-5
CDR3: CASSHISGANVLTF

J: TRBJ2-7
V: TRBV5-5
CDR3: CASSSAGQGNTHEQYF

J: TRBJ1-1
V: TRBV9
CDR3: CASSVAPGQKAFF

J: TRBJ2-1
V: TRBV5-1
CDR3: CASTLGGGAYNEQFF

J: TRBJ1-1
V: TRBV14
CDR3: CASSQWGRNTEAFF

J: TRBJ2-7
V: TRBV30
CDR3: CAWRPGGNPYEQYF

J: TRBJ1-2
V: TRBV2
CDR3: CASRQASGYGYTF

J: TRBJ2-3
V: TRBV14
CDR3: CASSVRPGLAGRQTQYF

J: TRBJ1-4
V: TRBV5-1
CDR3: CASSQDPPAQTNEKLFF

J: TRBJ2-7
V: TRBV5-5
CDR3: CASGRTGVSEQYF

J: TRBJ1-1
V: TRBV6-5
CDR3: CASSLTGGARTEAFF

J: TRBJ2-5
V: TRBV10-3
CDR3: CAIKVGVEETQYF

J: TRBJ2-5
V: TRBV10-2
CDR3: CASIRGSQSETQYF

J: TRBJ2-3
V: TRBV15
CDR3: CATSRDPPSGLRADTQYF

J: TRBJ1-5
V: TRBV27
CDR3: CASSLSVFQPQHF

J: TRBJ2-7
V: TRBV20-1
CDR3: CSAPLGDEQYF

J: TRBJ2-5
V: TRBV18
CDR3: CASSPPAETQYF

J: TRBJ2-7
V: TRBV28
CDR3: CATRLAGGTSYEQYF

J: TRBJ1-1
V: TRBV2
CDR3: CASSDQGRVTEAFF

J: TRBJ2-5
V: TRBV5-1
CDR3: CASSLARGEKTQYF

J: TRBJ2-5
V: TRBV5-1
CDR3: CASSPRASGSRETQYF

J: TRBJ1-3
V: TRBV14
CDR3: CASSQDRPGATGNTIYF

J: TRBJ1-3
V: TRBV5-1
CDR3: CASSPDTFSSGNTIYF

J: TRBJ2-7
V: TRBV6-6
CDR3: CASSYEGLAGDAYF

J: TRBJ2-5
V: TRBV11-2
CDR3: CASSPGTSLGVTQYF

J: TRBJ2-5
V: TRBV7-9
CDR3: CASSRTGTGQWETQYF

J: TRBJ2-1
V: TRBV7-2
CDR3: CASSLEGQIYNEQFF

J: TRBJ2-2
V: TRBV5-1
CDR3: CASSSNPVGGGTGELFF

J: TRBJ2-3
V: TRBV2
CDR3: CASSDKGVNTDTQYF

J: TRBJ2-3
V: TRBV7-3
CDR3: CASSLTGTTTDTQYF

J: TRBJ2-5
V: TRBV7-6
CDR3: CASSLGGLSPRETQYF

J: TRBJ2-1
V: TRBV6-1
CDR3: CASSERGLAGINEQFF

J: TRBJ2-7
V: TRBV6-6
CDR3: CASSYPTGAGNEQYF

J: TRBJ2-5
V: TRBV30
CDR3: CAWTGGGGETQYF